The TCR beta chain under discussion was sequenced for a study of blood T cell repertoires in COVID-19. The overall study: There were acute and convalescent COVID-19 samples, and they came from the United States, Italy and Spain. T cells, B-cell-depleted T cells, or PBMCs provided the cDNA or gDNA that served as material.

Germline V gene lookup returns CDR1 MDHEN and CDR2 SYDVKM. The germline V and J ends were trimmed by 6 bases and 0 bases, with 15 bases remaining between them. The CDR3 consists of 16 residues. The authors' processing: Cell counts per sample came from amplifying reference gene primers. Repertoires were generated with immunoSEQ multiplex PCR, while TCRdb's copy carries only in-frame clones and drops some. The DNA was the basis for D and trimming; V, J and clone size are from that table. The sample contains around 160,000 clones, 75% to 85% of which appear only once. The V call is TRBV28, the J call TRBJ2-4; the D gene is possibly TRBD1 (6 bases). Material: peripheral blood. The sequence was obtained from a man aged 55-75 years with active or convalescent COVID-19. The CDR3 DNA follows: TGTGCCAGCAGCCTCCAGGGGATCCAAGCCAAAAACATTCAGTACTTC. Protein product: CASSLQGIQAKNIQYF.